This entry lists 17 T cell receptor beta chains sequenced from one sample in a study of blood T cell repertoires in COVID-19. The protocol was immunoSEQ multiplex PCR, while the TCRdb copy is restricted to in-frame clones and leaves out a portion. This sample carries about 150,000 clones, over 70% of them seen once, and the ten largest clones take over 9.5%. Sequenced sample: peripheral blood. The receptors come from a man aged 60 to 69 with active or convalescent COVID-19.

J is TRBJ1-1 and V is TRBV18; no firm D call. V was clipped by 3 bases and J by 4 bases, with 12 bases between them. The CDR3 sequence is 14 residues long. Germline V gene data show CDR1 as KGHSH and CDR2 as LQKENI. This CDR3 is CASSPTIASTEAFF. The CDR3 nucleotides are TGTGCCAGCTCACCTACGATCGCTAGCACTGAAGCTTTCTTT.

This clone was seen a single time. The gene calls are TRBV6-6 and TRBJ1-6; D might be TRBD1 (5 bases). Germline values: CDR1 MNHNY, CDR2 SVGAGI (reference sequence). With 5 bases removed from V and 5 bases from J, the gap between germline ends came to 10 bases. The CDR3 consists of 14 residues. The CDR3 reads CASSTQGHNSPLHF. CDR3 DNA: TGTGCCAGCAGTACCCAGGGTCATAATTCACCCCTCCACTTT.

This chain links TRBV18 with TRBJ2-4; 8 positions agree with TRBD1. V lost 1 base, J lost 7 bases, and 6 bases stayed unmatched. The CDR3 length is 15 residues. Looked up from germline, CDR1 is KGHSH and CDR2 is LQKENI. The CDR3 DNA reads as TGTGCCAGCTCACCACTAGACACAGGGGGGAACATTCAGTACTTC. As protein: CASSPLDTGGNIQYF.

The chain has TRBV28 and TRBJ1-2, with 12 positions matching TRBD1. This CDR3 comprises 16 residues. J gave up 4 bases and V 5 bases, and 8 bases lay outside the gene matches. Per germline, CDR1 MDHEN and CDR2 SYDVKM. DNA of the CDR3: TGTGCCAGCAGTCCTGGGACAGGGGGCTGGGGCTATGGCTACACCTTC. It is translated as CASSPGTGGWGYGYTF.

CDR3 DNA: TGTGCCTGGGGGGCCGGGACAGGGAGGTTCGATCAGCCCCAGCATTTT. It is translated as CAWGAGTGRFDQPQHF. The chain carries TRBV30 and TRBJ1-5; 9 bases align to TRBD1. The CDR3 has 16 residues. The germline V gene encodes CDR1 GTSNPN and CDR2 SVGIG (reference sequence). After removal of 5 bases from V and 5 bases from J, the junction contained 13 bases not matched to a gene.

V gene TRBV25-1 combines with J gene TRBJ2-3; 7 nucleotides match TRBD2. J was trimmed by 10 bases and V by 3 bases; bases with no gene match: 7. The CDR3 spans 13 residues. Germline CDR1 reads MGHDK; CDR2 reads SYGVNS. The chain's CDR3 is CASSERELAPQYF. The CDR3 region has the DNA TGTGCCAGCAGTGAGAGGGAACTAGCGCCGCAGTATTTT.

The rearrangement joins TRBV6-5 to TRBJ1-5; D gene ambiguous. Germline loops: CDR1 MNHEY, CDR2 SVGAGI. The CDR3 length is 14 residues. Between the trimmed V and J ends, which lost 2 bases and 4 bases, there was a span of 9 bases. CDR3 residues: CASSYLGRNQPQHF. The CDR3 bases are TGTGCCAGCAGTTACCTAGGGAGGAATCAGCCCCAGCATTTT.

The rearrangement links TRBV28 to TRBJ2-1; 7 bases are a match to TRBD2. With V trimmed by 5 bases and J by 7 bases, 11 bases remained unmatched. The germline V gene has CDR1 MDHEN and CDR2 SYDVKM. The CDR3 covers 15 residues. CDR3 sequence: CASSRAGRALNEQFF. The DNA of the CDR3 is TGTGCCAGCAGTCGAGCGGGGAGGGCCTTAAATGAGCAGTTCTTC.

CDR3: CASSLNWLAYEQYF. CDR3 in DNA: TGCGCCAGCAGCTTGAATTGGTTAGCCTACGAGCAGTACTTC. J is TRBJ2-7 and V is TRBV5-1; no firm D call. This CDR3 is built from 14 residues. V lost 1 base and J lost 2, with 10 bases in between. CDR1 is SGHRS, CDR2 YFSETQ, per germline.

This chain joins TRBV19 and TRBJ1-2, with 9 bases lining up with TRBD1. After removal of 7 bases from V and 4 bases from J, the junction contained 7 bases not matched to a gene. Germline CDR1 and CDR2: LNHDA and SQIVND (reference sequence). This CDR3 has 14 residues. The CDR3 DNA sequence: TGTGCCAGTAATCCCGGGACAGGGAGCTATGGCTACACCTTC. Its protein is CASNPGTGSYGYTF.

The chain carries TRBV21-1 and TRBJ2-7; TRBD1, the D gene given by the table, was not confirmed from the DNA. TRBV21-1 represents a pseudogene. There are 21 residues in the CDR3. The CDR3 DNA is TGTGCCAGCAGCAAAGCGCCTAAGACAGGGAGTCCCGTCCGTGTGACCTACGAGCAGTACTTC. Residues: CASSKAPKTGSPVRVTYEQYF.

The rearrangement links TRBV28 to TRBJ1-5; D is perhaps TRBD1 (5 bases). V was clipped by 2 bases and J by 6 bases, with 17 bases between them. Germline V gene sequence: CDR1 MDHEN, CDR2 SYDVKM. There are 16 residues in the CDR3. Here the CDR3 DNA reads TGTGCCAGCAGTTTACTTGGACAACAAAGGGGTCAGCCCCAGCATTTT. Translated: CASSLLGQQRGQPQHF.

The rearrangement uses TRBV7-6 and TRBJ2-1; 10 bases align to TRBD2. The V gene's germline CDR1 is SGHVS and CDR2 FNYEAQ. With 6 bases clipped from V and 8 bases from J, the junction kept 10 bases outside the gene matches. The CDR3 runs to 15 residues. The DNA for the CDR3 is TGTGCCAGCAGTCCCGGGACTAGCGCTCTACATGAGCAGTTCTTC. As protein: CASSPGTSALHEQFF. The complete variable domain, with remaining parts taken from reference TRBV7-6 and TRBJ2-1, reads GAGVSQSPRYKVTKRGQDVALRCDPISGHVSLYWYRQALGQGPEFLTYFNYEAQQDKSGLPNDRFSAERPEGSISTLTIQRTEQRDSAMYRCASSPGTSALHEQFFGPGTRLTVL.

The chain uses TRBV5-6 and TRBJ2-7; 9 nucleotides match TRBD1. The V gene end was trimmed by 0 bases and the J gene end by 0 bases; junction bases not matched to a gene: 4. The length of the CDR3 is 16 residues. The germline V gene encodes CDR1 SGHDT and CDR2 YYEEEE. The CDR3 DNA sequence: TGTGCCAGCAGCTTGGCCGGGGGACAGGGCTCCTACGAGCAGTACTTC. It is translated as CASSLAGGQGSYEQYF.

This rearrangement joins TRBV18 to TRBJ1-1; D gene uncertain. CDR1 and CDR2 from the germline V gene are KGHSH and LQKENI. The CDR3 runs 13 residues. V was cut by 2 bases and J by 3 bases, with 7 bases left in between. As DNA, the CDR3 is TGTGCCAGCTCACCATACGGAGACACTGAAGCTTTCTTT. It encodes CASSPYGDTEAFF.

This chain connects TRBV28 to TRBJ2-7; 7 bases are a match to TRBD2. This CDR3 is 15 amino acids long. Germline V gene lookup returns CDR1 MDHEN and CDR2 SYDVKM. The junction had 10 bases not matched to a gene; V was cut back by 4 bases and J by 4 bases. The CDR3 coding sequence is TGTGCCAGCAGTTCAAGGGACTATCCCCCGTACGAGCAGTACTTC. Its protein is CASSSRDYPPYEQYF.

The chain has TRBV19 and TRBJ1-5, with D perhaps TRBD1 (6 bases). This CDR3 is 13 amino acids long. CDR1 and CDR2 (germline): LNHDA, SQIVND (reference sequence). Trimming left V 7 bases short and J 4 bases short, with 11 bases between. The chain's CDR3 is CASTGQLNQPQHF. The CDR3 bases are TGTGCCAGTACTGGACAGCTTAATCAGCCCCAGCATTTT. Using reference TRBV19 and TRBJ1-5 for the parts outside the CDR3, the full variable domain is DGGITQSPKYLFRKEGQNVTLSCEQNLNHDAMYWYRQDPGQGLRLIYYSQIVNDFQKGDIAEGYSVSREKKESFPLTVTSAQKNPTAFYLCASTGQLNQPQHFGDGTRLSIL.